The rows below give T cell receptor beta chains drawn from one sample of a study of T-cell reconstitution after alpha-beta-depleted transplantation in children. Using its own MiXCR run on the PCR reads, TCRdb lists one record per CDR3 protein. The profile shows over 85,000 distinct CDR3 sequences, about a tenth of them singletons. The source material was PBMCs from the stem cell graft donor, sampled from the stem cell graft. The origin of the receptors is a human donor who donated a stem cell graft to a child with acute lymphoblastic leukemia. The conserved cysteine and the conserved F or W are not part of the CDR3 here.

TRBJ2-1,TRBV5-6,ASSLVASGGLSYNEQF
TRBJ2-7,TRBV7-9,ASGDGYEQY
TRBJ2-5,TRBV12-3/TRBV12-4,ASSPRQGLDETQY
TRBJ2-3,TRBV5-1,ASSLDRGSYSDTQY
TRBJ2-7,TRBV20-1,SARDRGSGKHEQY
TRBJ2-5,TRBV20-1,SARKEAGSLQETQY
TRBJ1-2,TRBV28,ASSKTGTGGYGYT
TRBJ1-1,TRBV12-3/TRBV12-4,ASSLADRVEAF
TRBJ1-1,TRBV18,ASSSGQGRNTEAF
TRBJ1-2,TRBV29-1,SVVESSGGYT
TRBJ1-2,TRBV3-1,ASSQEFSDPGYT
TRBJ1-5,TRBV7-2,ASSLDSVLQPQH
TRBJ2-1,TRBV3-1,ASSQVGTGRNEQF
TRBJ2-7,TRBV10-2,ASNSERFYEQY
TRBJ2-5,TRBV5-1,ASSFTGGIETQY
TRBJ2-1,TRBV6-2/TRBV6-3,ASILYGTSGSHNEQF
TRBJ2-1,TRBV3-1,ASSQQTGYNEQF
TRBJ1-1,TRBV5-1,ASSLTGSDTEAF
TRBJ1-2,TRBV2,ASSRDSHDYGYT
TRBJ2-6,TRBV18,ASSPSLAGRGVSGANVLT
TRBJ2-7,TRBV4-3,ASSQGTGGAYEQY
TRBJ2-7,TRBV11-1,ASSLAKGTSGGAYEQY
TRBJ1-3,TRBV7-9,ASSFTGSGNTIY
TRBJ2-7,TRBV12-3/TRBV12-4,ASRRGQSYEQY
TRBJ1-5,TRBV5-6,ASSLGAGQNQPQH
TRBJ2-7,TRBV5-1,ASSLDGTALDEQY
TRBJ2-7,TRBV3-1,ASSPGTPNYEQY
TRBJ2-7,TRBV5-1,ASSSDRPYEQY
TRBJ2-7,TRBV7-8,ASSFRTPPCPYEQY
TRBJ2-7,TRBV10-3,AISGGGDSYEQY
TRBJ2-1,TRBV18,ASSPETGNNEQF
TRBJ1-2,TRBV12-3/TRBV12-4,ASRGGLFGYT
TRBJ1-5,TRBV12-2,ASPAGTNQPQH
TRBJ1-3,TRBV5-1,ASSFPDSGNTIY
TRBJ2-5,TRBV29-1,SVDASGRAETQY
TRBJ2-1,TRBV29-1,SVEDRDRVYEQF
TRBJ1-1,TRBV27,ASNLGDRPNTEAF
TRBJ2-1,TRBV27,ASSFYERGSYNEQF
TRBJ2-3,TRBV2,ASTVAGTDTQY
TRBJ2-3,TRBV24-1,ATSDRTISGGDTQY
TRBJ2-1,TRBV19,ASSIDRDKQF
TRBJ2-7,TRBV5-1,ASSEVGQSYEQY
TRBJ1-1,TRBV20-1,SARLNTEAF
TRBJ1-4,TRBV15,ATSSRMGQGEKLF
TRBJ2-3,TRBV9,ASSVESGGGADTQY
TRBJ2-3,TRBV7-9,ASSLVTGESSDTQY
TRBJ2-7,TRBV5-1,ASRPGTGSDEQY
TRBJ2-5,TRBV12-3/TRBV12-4,ASRASRLRAETQY
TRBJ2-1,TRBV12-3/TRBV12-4,ASRWSSGSNEQF
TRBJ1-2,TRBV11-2,ASSVDSSWAPYSGYT
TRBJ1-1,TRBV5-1,ASSFSDTEAF
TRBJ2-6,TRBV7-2,ASSLEGSSGANVLT
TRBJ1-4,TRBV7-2,ASSLVAVPSREKLF